This entry lists 18 T cell receptor beta chains sequenced from one sample in a study of stem cell transplantation in POMP-related autoinflammatory disease. Assay used: immunoSEQ multiplex PCR; TCRdb lists only in-frame clones, some missing. The data contain some 68,000 clones, roughly 93% of them singletons. Material: CD4+ T cells from PBMCs, obtained after stem cell transplantation. The receptors originated from a human patient with POMP-related autoinflammation and immune dysregulation (PRAID). Some T cells may be supplied by the graft donor.

The J gene is TRBJ2-3, the V gene TRBV14, with TRBD1 matching over 7 bases. This CDR3 has 16 residues. The junction had 15 bases not matched to a gene; V was cut back by 9 bases and J by 3 bases. CDR1 SGHDN and CDR2 FVKESK come from the germline V gene. The CDR3 DNA sequence: TGTGCCAGGTCACGGGACAGACAAGAGGAGACAGATACGCAGTATTTT. Protein: CARSRDRQEETDTQYF.

The chain combines TRBV5-1 with TRBJ2-3; 15 bases are a match to TRBD2. This CDR3 has 17 residues. Germline CDR1 is SGHRS and CDR2 is YFSETQ. V was clipped by 6 bases and J by 4 bases; unmatched bases: 9. The CDR3 bases are TGCGCCAGCACCCAGGGACTAGCGGGGGGTAGCGCAGATACGCAGTATTTT. Protein sequence: CASTQGLAGGSADTQYF.

This chain uses TRBV11-2 with TRBJ2-4, with D unresolved. Trimming pared 2 bases from V and 2 bases from J, leaving 10 bases between. The CDR3 consists of 15 residues. Germline CDR1 is SGHAT and CDR2 is FQNNGV. The CDR3: CASSLFRIPKNIQYF. In DNA, the CDR3 is TGTGCCAGCAGCTTATTCCGGATCCCCAAAAACATTCAGTACTTC.

The chain recombines TRBV19 with TRBJ2-2; D uncertain. CDR3 length equals 11 residues. In germline, CDR1 is LNHDA, CDR2 SQIVND (reference sequence). V lost 7 bases to trimming and J lost 9 bases, with 9 bases between them. The CDR3 protein is CASTSKWELFF. CDR3 DNA: TGTGCCAGTACCTCAAAATGGGAGCTGTTTTTT. Together with reference TRBV19 and TRBJ2-2, the CDR3 gives the full variable domain: DGGITQSPKYLFRKEGQNVTLSCEQNLNHDAMYWYRQDPGQGLRLIYYSQIVNDFQKGDIAEGYSVSREKKESFPLTVTSAQKNPTAFYLCASTSKWELFFGEGSRLTVL.

The V gene is TRBV7-3, the J gene TRBJ2-1; 9 bases fit TRBD2. The CDR3 extends over 16 amino acids. Trimming removed 1 base from V and 4 bases from J; junction bases left unmatched: 5. Germline CDR1 SGHTA, CDR2 FQGTGA. CDR3 nucleotide sequence: TGTGCCAGCAGCTTAATGGGCGGGAGGGCGTACAATGAGCAGTTCTTC. It specifies CASSLMGGRAYNEQFF.

V gene TRBV28 combines with J gene TRBJ1-5, with D uncertain. Germline values: CDR1 MDHEN, CDR2 SYDVKM. This CDR3 region has 14 residues. V lost 4 bases and J lost 0, with 7 bases in between. CDR3 sequence: CASSSLPSNQPQHF. DNA for the CDR3: TGTGCCAGCAGTTCTTTACCTAGCAATCAGCCCCAGCATTTT.

Here the CDR3 DNA reads TGTGCCAGCAGCCCCTCCCCTGGACGGAACCTTGGCTATGGCTACACCTTC. Its translation: CASSPSPGRNLGYGYTF. The rearrangement links TRBV7-2 to TRBJ1-2; no clear D. The CDR3 length is 17 residues. The germline V gene has CDR1 SGHTA and CDR2 FQGNSA. V lost 5 bases, J lost 4 bases, and 23 bases lay in between.

V and J are TRBV18 and TRBJ1-1; TRBD1 is a possible D gene (5 bases). The CDR3 is 16 amino acids. The V gene lost 3 bases and the J gene lost 1 base, with 15 bases spanning the gap. CDR1 and CDR2 (germline): KGHSH, LQKENI. The CDR3 protein is CASSPPGRQGNTEAFF. The CDR3 DNA reads TGTGCCAGCTCACCGCCCGGCAGGCAGGGGAACACTGAAGCTTTCTTT.

The rearrangement uses TRBV6-1 and TRBJ2-7, with D perhaps matching TRBD2 (5 bases). Germline assignment: CDR1 MNHNS and CDR2 SASEGT. The CDR3 extends over 13 amino acids. V lost 1 base and J 3 bases, leaving 7 bases between the germline ends. CDR3 protein: CASSEVGGYEQYF. As DNA, the CDR3 is TGTGCCAGCAGTGAAGTTGGAGGCTACGAGCAGTACTTC.

This rearrangement joins TRBV28 to TRBJ1-5; unclear D gene. Trimming took off 5 bases at V and 6 bases at J, with 8 bases between the two ends. Germline CDR1 is MDHEN and CDR2 is SYDVKM. CDR3 length equals 12 residues. The CDR3: CASSQLTQPQHF. In DNA form, the CDR3 reads TGTGCCAGCAGTCAGCTAACTCAGCCCCAGCATTTT.

The chain couples TRBV5-1 to TRBJ2-7; D remains unclear. The germline V and J ends were trimmed by 5 bases and 8 bases, with 11 bases remaining between them. The CDR3 totals 11 residues. Germline V CDR1 and CDR2: SGHRS, YFSETQ. Written as DNA, the CDR3 is TGCGCCAGCAGGACGGACGGGCAGCAGTACTTC. Translated: CASRTDGQQYF.

The rearrangement joins TRBV18 to TRBJ1-5; D is perhaps TRBD1 (5 bases). The germline V gene has CDR1 KGHSH and CDR2 LQKENI. The V and J ends lost 3 bases and 0 bases respectively, with 12 bases between them. The CDR3 is made up of 16 amino acids. CDR3 in amino acids: CASSPTGGYSNQPQHF. The CDR3 region has the DNA TGTGCCAGCTCACCTACCGGGGGGTATAGCAATCAGCCCCAGCATTTT.

This rearrangement joins TRBV5-1 to TRBJ2-3; TRBD2 aligns across 11 bases. CDR1 and CDR2 from the germline V gene are SGHRS and YFSETQ. The CDR3 has 16 amino acids. V was pared by 0 bases and J by 5 bases, with 5 bases of the junction left unmatched. The CDR3 loop reads CASSLALAGVIDTQYF. The CDR3 DNA reads as TGCGCCAGCAGCTTGGCACTAGCGGGAGTGATAGATACGCAGTATTTT.

The chain recombines TRBV2 with TRBJ2-3, with D possibly TRBD2 on 5 matching bases. This CDR3 has 15 amino acids. Between the trimmed V and J ends, which lost 0 bases and 7 bases, there was a span of 14 bases. Germline CDR1 is SNHLY and CDR2 is FYNNEI. CDR3 sequence reads: CASSEAEVRRHTQYF. The CDR3 DNA sequence: TGTGCCAGCAGTGAAGCGGAGGTCCGGCGGCATACGCAGTATTTT. Based on the CDR3 plus reference TRBV2 and TRBJ2-3, the full variable domain is EPEVTQTPSHQVTQMGQEVILRCVPISNHLYFYWYRQILGQKVEFLVSFYNNEISEKSEIFDDQFSVERPDGSNFTLKIRSTKLEDSAMYFCASSEAEVRRHTQYFGPGTRLTVL.

The CDR3 DNA is TGTGCCACCCACCCGGGACTAGAGTGCTACAATGAGCAGTTCTTC. Translated: CATHPGLECYNEQFF. This chain links TRBV24-1 with TRBJ2-1; 8 bases map to TRBD2. CDR1 is KGHDR and CDR2 is SFDVKD in the germline V gene. V was clipped by 9 bases and J by 3 bases; unmatched bases: 9. This CDR3 contains 15 residues.

The gene calls are TRBV2 and TRBJ1-5; tentative D call: TRBD1 (5 bases). Trimming took 3 bases from V and 4 from J, leaving 13 bases between them. Germline CDR1 and CDR2: SNHLY and FYNNEI. This CDR3 is 15 amino acids long. CDR3: CASSEGRNQNQPQHF. The DNA of the CDR3 is TGTGCCAGCAGTGAGGGGCGGAATCAAAATCAGCCCCAGCATTTT.

The chain employs TRBV19 and TRBJ2-3; 11 bases agree with TRBD2. The germline gives CDR1 LNHDA, CDR2 SQIVND (reference sequence). The CDR3 is 18 amino acids. V gave up 4 bases and J gave up 1 base; unmatched junction bases: 10. The CDR3 bases are TGTGCCAGTAGTAGACCTAGCGGGGGGCCTCTTGGCACAGATACGCAGTATTTT. Encoded protein: CASSRPSGGPLGTDTQYF.

A single count supports this clone. This chain links TRBV19 with TRBJ1-1, with D tentatively TRBD1 (5 bases). This CDR3 has 15 amino acids. CDR1 and CDR2 (germline): LNHDA, SQIVND (reference sequence). Deletions cut 5 bases from V and 0 bases from J, with 13 bases between. The CDR3 DNA reads as TGTGCCAGTAGTCCCCGACAGCTCATGAACACTGAAGCTTTCTTT. Its translation is CASSPRQLMNTEAFF.